Shown below are 7 T cell receptor beta chains from a single sample sequenced in a study of blood T cell repertoires in COVID-19. The repertoire was sequenced with immunoSEQ multiplex PCR; TCRdb's copy has only in-frame clones and lacks some. The table shows around 130,000 clones, with 84% occurring only once. Sequencing was performed on PBMCs or T cells enriched from blood (not recorded which). These receptors originate from a woman aged 25 to 39 who had recovered from COVID-19.

The chain recombines TRBV19 with TRBJ1-1, with 8 nucleotides matching TRBD1. CDR1 is LNHDA and CDR2 is SQIVND in the germline V gene (reference sequence). The junction had 11 bases not matched to a gene; V was cut back by 5 bases and J by 9 bases. The CDR3 is 14 residues long. The CDR3 DNA reads as TGTGCCAGTAGTTCCAGGACAGGGCGGGCCCAAGCTTTCTTT. It codes for CASSSRTGRAQAFF.

In its sample, this clone was seen once. The J gene is TRBJ1-6, the V gene TRBV28; 9 positions agree with TRBD1. Trimming took 2 bases from V and 7 from J; bases not matched to a gene: 6. The CDR3 runs to 16 residues. Germline V gives CDR1 MDHEN, CDR2 SYDVKM. This CDR3 is CASSLRGQGPNSPLHF. The DNA of the CDR3 is TGTGCCAGCAGTTTAAGGGGACAGGGCCCCAATTCACCCCTCCACTTT.

The CDR3 is CASSQTSYPYNEQFF. The DNA of the CDR3 is TGTGCCAGCAGCCAGACTAGTTATCCCTACAATGAGCAGTTCTTC. The chain couples TRBV5-5 to TRBJ2-1; D perhaps matches TRBD2 (6 bases). CDR1 is SGHKS and CDR2 is YYEKEE in the germline V gene (reference sequence). The CDR3 runs to 15 residues. V was shortened by 4 bases and J by 2 bases, with 13 bases between the two germline ends.

The J gene is TRBJ2-6, the V gene TRBV11-1; 7 bases are shared with TRBD2. Germline assignment: CDR1 SGHAT and CDR2 FQDESV (reference sequence). This CDR3 spans 16 amino acids. V shed 5 bases and J 0 bases; nucleotides not matched to a gene: 4. The CDR3 DNA sequence: TGTGCCAGCAGCCCTTGGGGGGGCTCTGGGGCCAACGTCCTGACTTTC. Residues: CASSPWGGSGANVLTF.

This chain connects TRBV9 to TRBJ2-1, with TRBD1 as a possible D gene (5 bases). CDR3 length: 18 residues. Germline V gene lookup returns CDR1 SGDLS and CDR2 YYNGEE. V shed 2 bases and J shed 3 bases, with 21 bases lying between them. The CDR3 sequence: CASSVRPTRAPGYNEQFF. The CDR3 DNA sequence: TGTGCCAGCAGCGTCAGACCCACCAGGGCCCCCGGCTACAATGAGCAGTTCTTC.

The V call is TRBV4-2, the J call TRBJ2-5; 12 bases agree with TRBD2. The CDR3 totals 16 residues. Looked up from germline, CDR1 is LGHNA and CDR2 is YNFKEQ. The trim removed 3 bases at V and 1 base at J, leaving 3 bases unmatched. CDR3 loop: CASSHGLAGIQETQYF. The CDR3 DNA reads as TGTGCCAGCAGCCATGGACTAGCGGGGATCCAAGAGACCCAGTACTTC.

The rearrangement joins TRBV18 to TRBJ2-3; 7 nucleotides agree with TRBD1. From germline, CDR1 is KGHSH and CDR2 LQKENI. V lost 5 bases to trimming and J lost 5 bases; unmatched junction nucleotides: 16. The CDR3 is 17 residues long. The chain's CDR3 is CASSSAQTGFGGDTQYF. CDR3 DNA: TGTGCCAGCTCATCCGCCCAGACAGGGTTTGGAGGAGATACGCAGTATTTT. The full variable domain, completed using reference TRBV18 and TRBJ2-3, is NAGVMQNPRHLVRRRGQEARLRCSPMKGHSHVYWYRQLPEEGLKFMVYLQKENIIDESGMPKERFSAEFPKEGPSILRIQQVVRGDSAAYFCASSSAQTGFGGDTQYFGPGTRLTVL.